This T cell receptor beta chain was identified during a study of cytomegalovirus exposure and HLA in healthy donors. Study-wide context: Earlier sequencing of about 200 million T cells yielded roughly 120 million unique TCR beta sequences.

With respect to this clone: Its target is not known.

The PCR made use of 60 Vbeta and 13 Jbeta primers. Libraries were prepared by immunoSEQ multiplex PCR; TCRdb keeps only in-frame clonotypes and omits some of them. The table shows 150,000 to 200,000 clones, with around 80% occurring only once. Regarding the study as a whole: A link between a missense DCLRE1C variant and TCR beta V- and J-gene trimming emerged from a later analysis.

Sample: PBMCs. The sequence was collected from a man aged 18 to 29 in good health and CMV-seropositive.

CDR3 sequence (DNA): TGTGCCGGGAAGCTAACCTTGAACACTGAAGCTTTCTTT. It encodes CAGKLTLNTEAFF. The chain recombines TRBV30 with TRBJ1-1, with D hard to call. The CDR3 has 13 amino acids. V dropped 8 bases and J dropped 0 bases, with 13 bases sitting between them. Germline lookup yields CDR1 GTSNPN and CDR2 SVGIG (reference sequence).